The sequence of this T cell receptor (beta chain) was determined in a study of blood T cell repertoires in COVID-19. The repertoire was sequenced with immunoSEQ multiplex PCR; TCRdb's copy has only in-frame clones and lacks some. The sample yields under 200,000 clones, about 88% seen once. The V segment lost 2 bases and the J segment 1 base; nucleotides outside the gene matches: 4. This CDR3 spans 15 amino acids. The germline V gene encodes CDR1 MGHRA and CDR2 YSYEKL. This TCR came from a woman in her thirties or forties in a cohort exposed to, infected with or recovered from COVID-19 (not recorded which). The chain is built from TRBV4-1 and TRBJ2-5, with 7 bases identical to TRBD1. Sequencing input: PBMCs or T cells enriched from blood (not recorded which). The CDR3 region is CASSQTTGPQETQYF. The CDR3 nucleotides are TGCGCCAGCAGCCAAACGACAGGGCCCCAAGAGACCCAGTACTTC.